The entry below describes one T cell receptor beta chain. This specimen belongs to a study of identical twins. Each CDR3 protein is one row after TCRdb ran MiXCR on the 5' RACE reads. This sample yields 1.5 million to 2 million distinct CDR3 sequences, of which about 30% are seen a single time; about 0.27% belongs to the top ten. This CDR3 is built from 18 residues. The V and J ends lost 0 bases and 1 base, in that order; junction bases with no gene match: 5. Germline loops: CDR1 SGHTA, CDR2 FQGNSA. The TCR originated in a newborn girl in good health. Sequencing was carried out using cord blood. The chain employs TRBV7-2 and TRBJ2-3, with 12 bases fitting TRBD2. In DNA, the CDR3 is TGTGCCAGCAGCTTAGCGTTTAGGACTAGCGGGGGCACAGATACGCAGTATTTT. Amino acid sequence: CASSLAFRTSGGTDTQYF.